A selection of T cell receptor beta chains follows, all from one sample in a study of T-cell reconstitution after alpha-beta-depleted transplantation in children. MiXCR, applied by TCRdb to the PCR reads, yields one record per CDR3 protein. The sample carries some 290,000 distinct CDR3 sequences, almost 10% recorded once. The starting material was PBMCs from the stem cell graft donor, obtained from the stem cell graft. Receptor source: a human donor who donated a stem cell graft to a child with SCID. Each CDR3 is given with its conserved first and last residue. D genes are given only for firm matches. Clone size is shown for a subset of rows, as once, few, many or a class of expanded clone.

clone_size j_call d_call v_call cdr3_aa cdr3_nt
- TRBJ2-5 - TRBV27 CASSLTGRVGETQYF TGTGCCAGCAGTTTGACCGGCAGGGTCGGAGAGACCCAGTACTTC
- TRBJ1-2 - TRBV6-1 CASSEAGWQGMDGYTF TGTGCCAGCAGTGAAGCTGGGTGGCAGGGAATGGATGGCTACACCTTC
- TRBJ2-5 - TRBV3-1 CASSQDAKGKETQYF TGTGCCAGCAGCCAAGATGCCAAAGGAAAAGAGACCCAGTACTTC
few TRBJ1-1 - TRBV5-1 CASSLAGWGNTEAFF TGCGCCAGCAGCTTGGCCGGGTGGGGCAACACTGAAGCTTTCTTT
few TRBJ2-2 - TRBV12-3/TRBV12-4 CASSQQGGTNTGELFF TGTGCCAGCAGTCAGCAGGGGGGAACGAACACCGGGGAGCTGTTTTTT
once TRBJ1-1 - TRBV5-1 CASSLATLGGGSENTEAFF TGCGCCAGCAGCTTGGCCACTCTCGGGGGGGGCTCGGAGAACACTGAAGCTTTCTTT
few TRBJ2-7 - TRBV5-1 CASSVSGLGDEQYF TGCGCCAGCAGCGTTAGCGGATTAGGGGACGAGCAGTACTTC
- TRBJ2-7 - TRBV7-8 CASSFLIPRGGEQYF TGTGCCAGCAGCTTTTTGATCCCCCGGGGCGGCGAGCAGTACTTC
many TRBJ2-7 - TRBV10-3 CAISESGQGIYEQYF TGTGCCATCAGTGAGTCGGGTCAGGGGATCTACGAGCAGTACTTC
many TRBJ2-5 TRBD2 TRBV20-1 CSAREGLAGNQETQYF TGCAGTGCTAGAGAAGGACTAGCGGGGAACCAAGAGACCCAGTACTTC
many TRBJ2-1 - TRBV24-1 CATSDPGTKEQFF TGTGCCACCAGTGATCCAGGGACCAAAGAGCAGTTCTTC
- TRBJ2-2 TRBD2 TRBV7-6 CASSSLDSGYTGELFF TGTGCCAGCAGCTCCCTGGATAGCGGGTACACCGGGGAGCTGTTTTTT
few TRBJ1-6 - TRBV4-1 CASSRRGDSPLHF TGCGCCAGCAGCCGAAGGGGGGATTCACCCCTCCACTTT
many TRBJ1-5 - TRBV9 CASSAQGNQPQHF TGTGCCAGCAGCGCCCAAGGCAATCAGCCCCAGCATTTT
many TRBJ2-3 TRBD2 TRBV10-3 CAIKAKASGQTDTQYF TGTGCCATCAAGGCGAAGGCTAGCGGGCAAACAGATACGCAGTATTTT